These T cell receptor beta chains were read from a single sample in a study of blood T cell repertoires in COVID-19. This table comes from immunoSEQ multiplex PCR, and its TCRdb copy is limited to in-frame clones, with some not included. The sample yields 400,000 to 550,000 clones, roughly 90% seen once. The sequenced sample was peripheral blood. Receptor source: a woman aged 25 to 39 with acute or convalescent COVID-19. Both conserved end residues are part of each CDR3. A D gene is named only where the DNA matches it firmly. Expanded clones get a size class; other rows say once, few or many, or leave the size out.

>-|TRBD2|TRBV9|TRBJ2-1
TGTGCCAGCAGCGCCGCGGGACCCAGCGGGGGGGTATCCCGTGAGCAGTTCTTC
CASSAAGPSGGVSREQFF
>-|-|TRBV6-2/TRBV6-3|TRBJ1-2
TGTGCCAGCAGCTCACCGACCGCAGGGGTTCGCTATGGCTACACCTTC
CASSSPTAGVRYGYTF
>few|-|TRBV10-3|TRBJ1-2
TGTGCCATCAGTGACCCCCGGTATGGCTACACCTTC
CAISDPRYGYTF
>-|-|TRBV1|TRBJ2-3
TGCACCAGCAGCCAAGCCGCGGGACTAGCGGGGGGCCTAGGCGGCACAGATACGCAGTATTTT
CTSSQAAGLAGGLGGTDTQYF
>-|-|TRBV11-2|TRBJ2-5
TGTGCCAGCAGCCTGAGAGGTGTGGGAGAGACCCAGTACTTC
CASSLRGVGETQYF
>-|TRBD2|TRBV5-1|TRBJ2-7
TGCGCCAGCAGCCTCGAGGGACTAGCGGGGGTTTCCTACGAGCAGTACTTC
CASSLEGLAGVSYEQYF
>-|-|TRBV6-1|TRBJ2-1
TGTGCCAGCAGTGAAGATTGGAGGAACACGTACAATGAGCAGTTCTTC
CASSEDWRNTYNEQFF
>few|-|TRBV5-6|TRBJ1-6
TGTGCCAGCAGTACACCCCGGAGGGCCTCACCCCTCCACTTT
CASSTPRRASPLHF
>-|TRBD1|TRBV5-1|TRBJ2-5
TGCGCCAGCAGCACAACCGGGACAGGGTATCAAGAGACCCAGTACTTC
CASSTTGTGYQETQYF
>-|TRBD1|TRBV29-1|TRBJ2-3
TGCAGCGTTGATGGCCAGGGGGCAGATACGCAGTATTTT
CSVDGQGADTQYF
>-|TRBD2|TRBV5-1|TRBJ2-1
TGCGCCAGCAGCTTGCCGGGGGGGTCCTACAATGAGCAGTTCTTC
CASSLPGGSYNEQFF
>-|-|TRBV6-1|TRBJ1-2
TGTGCCAGCTTCATTGGTGGGGGGTACTATGGCTACACCTTC
CASFIGGGYYGYTF
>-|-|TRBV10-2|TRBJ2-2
TGCGCCAGCAGTGAGTGGAGACAGCTGGGCACCGGGGAGCTGTTTTTT
CASSEWRQLGTGELFF
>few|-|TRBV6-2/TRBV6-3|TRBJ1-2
TGTGCCAGCAGTTATTCGGTCCTACCAAGGAGTGGCTACACCTTC
CASSYSVLPRSGYTF
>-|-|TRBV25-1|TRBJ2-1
TGTGCCAGCAGGCGGGACAGCTACAATGAGCAGTTCTTC
CASRRDSYNEQFF
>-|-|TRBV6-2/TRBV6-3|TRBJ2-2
TGTGCCAGCAGTTACTCGCTATGGGCTGAATACGGGGAGCTGTTTTTT
CASSYSLWAEYGELFF
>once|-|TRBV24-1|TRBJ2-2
TGTGCCACCAGTGACCCTCCGACCGGGGAGCTGTTTTTT
CATSDPPTGELFF
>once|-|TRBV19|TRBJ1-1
TGTGCCAGTAGTATCAGTTCGGGTGCAGCTTTCTTT
CASSISSGAAFF
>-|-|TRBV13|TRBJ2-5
TGTGCCAGCAGCTCATGGACAGAGCAAGAGACCCAGTACTTC
CASSSWTEQETQYF
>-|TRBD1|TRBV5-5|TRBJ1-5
TGTGCCAGCAGCCTGGACAGGGGGCGAGGGCAGCCCCAGCATTTT
CASSLDRGRGQPQHF
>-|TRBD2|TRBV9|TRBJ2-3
TGTGCCAGCAGCCTCGGACTAGCGGGGGGCGGTACGCAGTATTTT
CASSLGLAGGGTQYF
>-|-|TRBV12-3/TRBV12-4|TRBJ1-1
TGTGCCAGCAGGGACTTTACTGAAGCTTTCTTT
CASRDFTEAFF
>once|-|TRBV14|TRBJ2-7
TGTGCCAGCAGCCATGTCGGGTTTGGCGAGCAGTACTTC
CASSHVGFGEQYF
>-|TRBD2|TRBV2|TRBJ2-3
TGTGCCAGCAGCAAGACTAGCCTGGTGAGAGATACGCAGTATTTT
CASSKTSLVRDTQYF
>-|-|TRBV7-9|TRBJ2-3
TGTGCCAGCAGCTTGCTTACCCCTGGGGGGGCGGTAGATACGCAGTATTTT
CASSLLTPGGAVDTQYF
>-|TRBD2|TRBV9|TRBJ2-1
TGTGCCAGCAGCGTAGACATAACGGCTAGCGGCCGAAAGGAGCAGTTCTTC
CASSVDITASGRKEQFF
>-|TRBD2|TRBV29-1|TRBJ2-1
TGCAGCGTTGAATCTAGCGGGGGGGACGGTGAGCAGTTCTTC
CSVESSGGDGEQFF
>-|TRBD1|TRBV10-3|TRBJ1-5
TGTGCCACAAGACAGGACAGGGAAGGCAATCAGCCCCAGCATTTT
CATRQDREGNQPQHF
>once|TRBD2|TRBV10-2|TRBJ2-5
TGCGCCAGCGGGGAAGCGGGGGGGCGGGAGACCCAGTACTTC
CASGEAGGRETQYF
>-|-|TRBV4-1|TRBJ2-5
TGCGCCAGCAGCCAGTTCCAGGGGGAGACCCAGTACTTC
CASSQFQGETQYF
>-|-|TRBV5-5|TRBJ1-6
TGTGCCAGCAGCTTGGGGGGGTTCGGGAGGAATTCACCCCTCCACTTT
CASSLGGFGRNSPLHF
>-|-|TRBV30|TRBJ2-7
TGTGCCTGGAGTGTATCTGTTCGTAAGCAGTACTTC
CAWSVSVRKQYF
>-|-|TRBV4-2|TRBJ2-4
TGTGCCAGCAGCCCGACTGGGTTGACCAAAAACATTCAGTACTTC
CASSPTGLTKNIQYF
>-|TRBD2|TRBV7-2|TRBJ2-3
TGTGCCAGCAGCACCGGGACTAGCGCCCACACAGATACGCAGTATTTT
CASSTGTSAHTDTQYF
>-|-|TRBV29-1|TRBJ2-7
TGCAGCGTTCAAAAGGGGCCCCCTGTCAACGAGCAGTACTTC
CSVQKGPPVNEQYF
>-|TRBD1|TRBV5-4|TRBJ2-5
TGTGCCAGCTGGACAGGGAATGGGGAGACCCAGTACTTC
CASWTGNGETQYF
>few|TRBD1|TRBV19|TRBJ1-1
TGTGCCAGTAGTATCGGGACAGGGAACATGAACACTGAAGCTTTCTTT
CASSIGTGNMNTEAFF
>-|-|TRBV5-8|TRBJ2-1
TGTGCCAGCAGCTTTCGGACAGTCTACAATGAGCAGTTCTTC
CASSFRTVYNEQFF
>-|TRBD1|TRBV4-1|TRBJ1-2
TGCGCCAGCAGCCAGACCGGGACAGAGCATTATGGCTACACCTTC
CASSQTGTEHYGYTF
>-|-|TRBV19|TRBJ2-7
TGTGCCTCTCGGGACACGACCTCCTCCTACGAGCAGTACTTC
CASRDTTSSYEQYF
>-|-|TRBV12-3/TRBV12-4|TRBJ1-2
TGTGCCAGCAGTTTATTACAGGGCACTGGCTACACCTTC
CASSLLQGTGYTF
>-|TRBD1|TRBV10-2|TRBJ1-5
TGCGCCAGCCAGGACAGGGGGCTGAAGCAGCCCCAGCATTTT
CASQDRGLKQPQHF
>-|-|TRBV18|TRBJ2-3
TGTGCCAGCTCACCATCCAGCGCGGAACGGGATACGCAGTATTTT
CASSPSSAERDTQYF
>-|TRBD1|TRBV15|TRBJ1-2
TGTGCCACCAGCAGCGGACAGGGGAGAAGTGGCTACACCTTC
CATSSGQGRSGYTF
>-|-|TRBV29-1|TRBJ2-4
TGCAGCGTTGGGAATTCAGGGTGGGATCAGTACTTC
CSVGNSGWDQYF
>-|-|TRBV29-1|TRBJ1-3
TGCAGCGTTGTCAACTCTGGAAACACCATATATTTT
CSVVNSGNTIYF
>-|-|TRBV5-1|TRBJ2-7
TGCGCCAGCCACAGACAGGATACCTACGAGCAGTACTTC
CASHRQDTYEQYF
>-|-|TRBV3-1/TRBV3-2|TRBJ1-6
TGTGCCAGCAGCCAGGGGGGTGGGGAGTATTCACCCCTCCACTTT
CASSQGGGEYSPLHF
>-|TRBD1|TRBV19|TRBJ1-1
TGTGCCAGTAGTTTTCGTTTTCCGGGACAGGAGAACACTGAAGCTTTCTTT
CASSFRFPGQENTEAFF
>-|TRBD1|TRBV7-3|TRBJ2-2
TGTGCCAGCAGCTTAAGAGGGACAGAGGCCACCGGGGAGCTGTTTTTT
CASSLRGTEATGELFF
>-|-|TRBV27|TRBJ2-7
TGTGCCAGCAGCCATAGACGGGGGTTATTCTACGAGCAGTACTTC
CASSHRRGLFYEQYF
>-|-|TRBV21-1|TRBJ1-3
TGTGCCAGCAGCAAATTTTTCCCCCTGGACTGTTTAAGCGTAGACACCATATATTTT
CASSKFFPLDCLSVDTIYF
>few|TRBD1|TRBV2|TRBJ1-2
TGTGCCAGCAGTGGGGGACAGGGGTTACGCTACACCTTC
CASSGGQGLRYTF
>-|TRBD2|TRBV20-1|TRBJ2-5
TGCAGTGCTAGTGATAGCGGGGAGCAAGAGACCCAGTACTTC
CSASDSGEQETQYF
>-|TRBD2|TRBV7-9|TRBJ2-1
TGTGCCAGCAGCCGACTTAGCGGGGGCGACAATGAGCAGTTCTTC
CASSRLSGGDNEQFF
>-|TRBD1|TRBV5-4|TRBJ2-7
TGTGCCAGCAGGGCCGGGACAGCTCCTAACGAGCAGTACTTC
CASRAGTAPNEQYF
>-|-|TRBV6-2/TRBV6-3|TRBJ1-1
TGTGCCAGCAGTCTACAGGAGAACACTGAAGCTTTCTTT
CASSLQENTEAFF
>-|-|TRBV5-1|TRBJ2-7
TGCGCCAGCCGAACCGGGACTTATCCCTACGAGCAGTACTTC
CASRTGTYPYEQYF
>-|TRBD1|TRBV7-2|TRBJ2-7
TGTGCCAGCAGCTTAAGGGGACAGGGTTTTGGCGAGCAGTACTTC
CASSLRGQGFGEQYF